One and the same sample provided the 27 T cell receptor beta chains below, sequenced in a study of spatial heterogeneity in lung cancer. Time point given: sample taken at primary tumor resection. Frozen PBMC, nontumor lung or tumor provided whole RNA, which was sequenced unsorted. Each CDR3 protein gets one entry after TCRdb re-called the 5' RACE reads with MiXCR. The sample has some 83,000 distinct CDR3 sequences, around 21% seen once. The input for sequencing was PBMCs, taken at surgery. These receptors were collected from a male donor with early-stage non-small cell lung cancer.

By share, this clonotype ranks as medium-sized. The chain has TRBV29-1 and TRBJ2-1; tentatively, D is TRBD1 or TRBD2 (6 bases each). CDR3 length: 15 residues. The germline V gene has CDR1 SQVTM and CDR2 ANQGSEA. Trimming pared 0 bases from V and 4 bases from J, leaving 13 bases between. The CDR3 reads CSVEDGGRGYNEQFF. The CDR3 nucleotides read TGCAGCGTTGAAGATGGGGGGCGAGGATACAATGAGCAGTTCTTC.

This sequence joins TRBV6-2 or TRBV6-3 and TRBJ1-4; 8 positions match TRBD1. The V segment lost 5 bases and the J segment 7 bases; nucleotides outside the gene matches: 12. This CDR3 spans 16 amino acids. Looked up from germline, CDR1 is MNHEY and CDR2 is SVGEGT. Here the CDR3 reads CASSPSGQGRSEKLFF. CDR3 sequence (DNA): TGTGCCAGCAGTCCAAGCGGACAGGGACGGAGTGAAAAACTGTTTTTT.

This clonotype has more than one count but fewer than ten. The J gene is TRBJ2-1, the V gene TRBV9, with TRBD2 identical over 13 bases. This CDR3 spans 16 amino acids. After removal of 0 bases from V and 7 bases from J, the junction contained 4 bases not matched to a gene. The V gene's germline CDR1 is SGDLS and CDR2 YYNGEE. The CDR3 region has the DNA TGTGCCAGCAGCGTAGCTAGGACTAGCGGGAGAAATGAGCAGTTCTTC. Translated, it gives CASSVARTSGRNEQFF.

This clonotype came up many times. This chain uses TRBV28 with TRBJ2-7; possibly TRBD2 for D (6 bases). V was shortened by 10 bases and J by 6 bases, with 13 bases between the two germline ends. The CDR3 runs 11 residues. The germline gives CDR1 MDHEN, CDR2 SYDVKM. The CDR3: CATRGAPEQYF. The DNA of the CDR3 is TGTGCCACTCGCGGGGCTCCCGAGCAGTACTTC.

V gene TRBV5-1 combines with J gene TRBJ2-5, with 7 bases aligning to TRBD2. CDR1 and CDR2 (germline): SGHRS, YFSETQ. This CDR3 comprises 15 residues. J lost 2 bases, V lost 5 bases, and 9 bases had no gene match. CDR3 protein: CASRNDPSGQETQYF. In DNA form, the CDR3 reads TGCGCCAGCAGAAACGATCCTAGCGGACAAGAGACCCAGTACTTC.

This clonotype was observed a few times. The chain links TRBV19 to TRBJ1-6; D unresolved. V was cut by 9 bases and J by 6 bases, with 18 bases left in between. CDR1 is LNHDA and CDR2 is SQIVND in the germline V gene (reference sequence). This CDR3 is 15 amino acids long. CDR3 sequence reads: CASLQGAGFNSPLHF. Here the CDR3 DNA reads TGTGCCAGCCTGCAAGGAGCAGGCTTTAATTCACCCCTCCACTTT.

The chain employs TRBV28 and TRBJ2-2; TRBD2 matches at 7 bases. This CDR3 comprises 14 residues. With 7 bases clipped from V and 5 bases from J, the junction kept 7 bases outside the gene matches. CDR1 is MDHEN and CDR2 is SYDVKM in the germline V gene. In nucleotides, the CDR3 is TGTGCCAGCATTGGCGGGAGTCGAACCGGGGAGCTGTTTTTT. Amino acid sequence: CASIGGSRTGELFF.

The chain carries TRBV14 and TRBJ1-1, with D hard to call. The germline gives CDR1 SGHDN, CDR2 FVKESK. Trimming cost V 4 bases and J 4 bases, with 16 bases left between them. The CDR3 consists of 15 residues. Here the CDR3 reads CASSPRGGDLTEAFF. CDR3 sequence (DNA): TGTGCCAGCAGCCCACGCGGCGGAGATCTCACTGAAGCTTTCTTT.

This clonotype has more than one count but fewer than ten. The chain links TRBV7-8 to TRBJ2-1; 8 bases align to TRBD2. J lost 10 bases, V lost 5 bases, and 1 base had no gene match. Germline V CDR1 and CDR2: SGHVS, FQNEAQ. This CDR3 spans 11 amino acids. This chain's CDR3 is CASSPGGEQFF. The CDR3, as DNA: TGTGCCAGCAGCCCGGGAGGGGAGCAGTTCTTC.

This clonotype was counted only a few times. The chain uses TRBV2 and TRBJ2-7, with TRBD2 identical over 9 bases. The CDR3 is 15 amino acids. Germline V gene lookup returns CDR1 SNHLY and CDR2 FYNNEI. With V trimmed by 0 bases and J by 7 bases, 7 bases remained unmatched. CDR3 nucleotides: TGTGCCAGCAGTGAAGCGCGGGAGGGCCTTTTAGAGCAGTACTTC. Translated: CASSEAREGLLEQYF.

This clonotype was observed a handful of times. The chain carries TRBV29-1 and TRBJ1-2; 8 bases are a match to TRBD1. The germline V gene encodes CDR1 SQVTM and CDR2 ANQGSEA. This CDR3 spans 13 amino acids. With 6 bases clipped from V and 7 bases from J, the junction kept 10 bases outside the gene matches. The chain's CDR3 is CSVDGQGAGGYTF. CDR3 sequence (DNA): TGCAGCGTCGATGGCCAGGGGGCCGGTGGCTACACCTTC. The full variable domain, with the rest looked up from reference TRBV29-1 and TRBJ1-2, is SAVISQKPSRDICQRGTSLTIQCQVDSQVTMMFWYRQQPGQSLTLIATANQGSEATYESGFVIDKFPISRPNLTFSTLTVSNMSPEDSSIYLCSVDGQGAGGYTFGSGTRLTVV.

This clonotype was seen a handful of times. V and J are TRBV10-3 and TRBJ2-5; D gene unclear. V gave up 6 bases and J gave up 4 bases, with 12 bases separating them. CDR3 length: 13 amino acids. Germline assignment: CDR1 ENHRY and CDR2 SYGVKD. CDR3 DNA sequence: TGTGCCATCAGAGCCCTTGTGTCAGAGACCCAGTACTTC. This translates into CAIRALVSETQYF.

J is TRBJ1-2 and V is TRBV7-2, with D possibly being TRBD1 (6 bases). The V end lost 5 bases, the J end lost 4 bases, and 11 bases lay between the germline ends. This CDR3 is built from 13 residues. In germline, CDR1 is SGHTA, CDR2 FQGNSA. CDR3 in DNA: TGTGCCAGCAGCAGACAGGTCTCCTATGGCTACACCTTC. It specifies CASSRQVSYGYTF. The whole variable domain, remainder taken from reference TRBV7-2 and TRBJ1-2, is GAGVSQSPSNKVTEKGKDVELRCDPISGHTALYWYRQSLGQGLEFLIYFQGNSAPDKSGLPSDRFSAERTGGSVSTLTIQRTQQEDSAVYLCASSRQVSYGYTFGSGTRLTVV.

DNA of the CDR3: TGTGCCGGCACCGGGACTAGGAGCACAGATACGCAGTATTTT. It translates to CAGTGTRSTDTQYF. The gene calls are TRBV11-1 and TRBJ2-3; 8 bases align to TRBD2. The CDR3 is 14 residues long. V shed 11 bases and J 0 bases; nucleotides not matched to a gene: 7. Germline loops: CDR1 SGHAT, CDR2 FQDESV (reference sequence).

The sample holds a few counts of this clonotype. The rearrangement uses TRBV2 and TRBJ1-4; 8 bases match TRBD1. Looked up from germline, CDR1 is SNHLY and CDR2 is FYNNEI. Unmatched junction bases numbered 7, after V lost 8 bases and J lost 8 bases. The CDR3 loop spans 13 amino acids. CDR3 coding DNA: TGTGCCAGCGATGGACAGGGTGGCGAAAAACTGTTTTTT. This gives the protein CASDGQGGEKLFF.

The chain uses TRBV5-3 and TRBJ1-5, with D tentatively TRBD1 (5 bases). TRBV5-3 counts as an open reading frame of uncertain function. Trimming removed 1 base at V and 2 bases at J, with 10 bases between. CDR3 length: 15 residues. CDR3 protein: CARSLWGRGNQPQHF. CDR3 sequence (DNA): TGTGCCAGAAGCTTGTGGGGCAGGGGCAATCAGCCCCAGCATTTT.

A few counts support this clonotype. The rearrangement links TRBV6-2 or TRBV6-3 to TRBJ2-3, with 10 nucleotides matching TRBD1. V lost 6 bases and J lost 0; bases outside the gene matches: 3. CDR3 length: 15 amino acids. From germline, CDR1 is MNHEY and CDR2 SVGEGT. The CDR3, as DNA: TGTGCCAGCAGATGGGACAGGGGAAGCACAGATACGCAGTATTTT. Amino acids: CASRWDRGSTDTQYF.

This clonotype was seen a handful of times. CDR3 in DNA: TGTGCCAGCAGCTTAGAGGGAGCGTCCAACGTCCTGACTTTC. Its translation: CASSLEGASNVLTF. The chain couples TRBV7-9 to TRBJ2-6; possibly TRBD2 for D (5 bases). Trimming removed 1 base from V and 8 bases from J, with 9 bases in between. Germline CDR1 and CDR2: SEHNR and FQNEAQ (reference sequence). The CDR3 has 14 residues.

The chain links TRBV5-1 to TRBJ1-2, with D uncertain. V was trimmed by 0 bases and J by 2 bases, leaving 8 bases between them. Germline CDR1 and CDR2: SGHRS and YFSETQ. This CDR3 is built from 14 residues. CDR3 in amino acids: CASSLDGGNYGYTF. CDR3 sequence (DNA): TGCGCCAGCAGCTTGGATGGCGGGAACTATGGCTACACCTTC.

A word on this clonotype: This may arise from a read error, as a much more abundant clone is one base away. V is TRBV7-8 and J is TRBJ1-5; D is uncertain. CDR1 is SGHVS and CDR2 is FQNEAQ in the germline V gene. The V end lost 6 bases, the J end lost 0 bases, and 12 bases lay between the germline ends. The CDR3 consists of 15 residues. The CDR3 reads CASSSLQNSNQPQHF. CDR3 coding DNA: TGTGCCAGCAGTTCTCTACAGAATAGCAATCAGCCCCAGCATTTT.

This clonotype was seen a handful of times. The rearrangement links TRBV28 to TRBJ1-5, with D unclear. The CDR3 has 12 amino acids. The V gene lost 5 bases and the J gene lost 6 bases, with 8 bases spanning the gap. CDR1 is MDHEN, CDR2 SYDVKM, per germline. The CDR3 region has the DNA TGTGCCAGCAGTCTTCTGTCTCAGCCCCAGCATTTT. Its protein is CASSLLSQPQHF. Supplemented by reference TRBV28 and TRBJ1-5, the full variable domain reads DVKVTQSSRYLVKRTGEKVFLECVQDMDHENMFWYRQDPGLGLRLIYFSYDVKMKEKGDIPEGYSVSREKKERFSLILESASTNQTSMYLCASSLLSQPQHFGDGTRLSIL.

The chain employs TRBV7-9 and TRBJ2-5; 8 positions match TRBD1. The CDR3 is made up of 14 amino acids. Germline V lookup: CDR1 SEHNR, CDR2 FQNEAQ (reference sequence). V trimming: 4 bases; J trimming: 4 bases; junction bases outside the gene matches: 5. The CDR3 DNA reads as TGTGCCAGCAGCTCTACGGACAGGGTAGAGACCCAGTACTTC. Protein product: CASSSTDRVETQYF. Full variable domain (remainder filled in from reference TRBV7-9 and TRBJ2-5): DTGVSQNPRHKITKRGQNVTFRCDPISEHNRLYWYRQTLGQGPEFLTYFQNEAQLEKSRLLSDRFSAERPKGSFSTLEIQRTEQGDSAMYLCASSSTDRVETQYFGPGTRLLVL.

There are a few counts of this clonotype. V usage is TRBV2 and J usage is TRBJ1-1, with 7 bases fitting TRBD1. This CDR3 is 14 amino acids long. The J segment lost 4 bases and the V segment lost 5 bases, leaving 7 bases of the junction unmatched. Germline CDR1 reads SNHLY; CDR2 reads FYNNEI. CDR3 in DNA: TGTGCCAGCAGTAGAGACAGGGTCAGCACTGAAGCTTTCTTT. Protein product: CASSRDRVSTEAFF. Full variable domain (missing parts from reference TRBV2 and TRBJ1-1): EPEVTQTPSHQVTQMGQEVILRCVPISNHLYFYWYRQILGQKVEFLVSFYNNEISEKSEIFDDQFSVERPDGSNFTLKIRSTKLEDSAMYFCASSRDRVSTEAFFGQGTRLTVV.

This clonotype came up a few times. The V gene is TRBV24-1, the J gene TRBJ1-5; 7 bases align to TRBD1. Per the germline V gene, CDR1 is KGHDR and CDR2 is SFDVKD. The CDR3 runs to 14 residues. V shed 5 bases and J 6 bases; nucleotides not matched to a gene: 6. In DNA, the CDR3 is TGTGCCACCAGTGTAACAGGGGAGGGTCAGCCCCAGCATTTT. Translating it yields CATSVTGEGQPQHF.

This clonotype was recorded many times. V is TRBV10-3 and J is TRBJ2-1; D not resolved. Per the germline V gene, CDR1 is ENHRY and CDR2 is SYGVKD. The V gene lost 8 bases and the J gene lost 5 bases, with 10 bases spanning the gap. The CDR3 covers 12 residues. The CDR3 coding sequence is TGTGCCATCCGCGGATCGAACAATGAGCAGTTCTTC. Its translation is CAIRGSNNEQFF.

The V and J genes are TRBV7-8 and TRBJ2-2, with 7 positions matching TRBD1. Germline lookup yields CDR1 SGHVS and CDR2 FQNEAQ. The CDR3 length is 17 residues. V shed 2 bases, J shed 4 bases, and the junction held 10 bases outside the gene matches. The CDR3 bases are TGTGCCAGCAGCTTAACGTCCGGGACAGACCTCACCGGGGAGCTGTTTTTT. Protein product: CASSLTSGTDLTGELFF.

This chain uses TRBV6-5 with TRBJ2-1; 9 bases are a match to TRBD1. The CDR3 covers 16 residues. V gave up 2 bases and J gave up 3 bases; unmatched junction bases: 5. CDR1 is MNHEY, CDR2 SVGAGI, per germline. The CDR3 sequence: CASSYAGTGLYNEQFF. For the CDR3, the DNA is TGTGCCAGCAGTTACGCCGGGACAGGGCTCTACAATGAGCAGTTCTTC.